Each of the 18 T cell receptor beta chains below was sequenced from the same sample in a study of blood T cell repertoires in COVID-19. Using immunoSEQ multiplex PCR, the repertoire was profiled, and TCRdb retains in-frame clones only, with some absent. Here the sample spans some 320,000 clones, over 75% being singletons. The sample consisted of PBMCs or T cells enriched from blood (not recorded which). The receptor source for this set is a woman aged 30 to 39 who had recovered from COVID-19.

The rearrangement uses TRBV24-1 and TRBJ2-7, with 9 bases fitting TRBD2. Germline V gene data show CDR1 as KGHDR and CDR2 as SFDVKD. V lost 2 bases, J lost 5 bases, and 6 bases stayed unmatched. The CDR3 covers 15 residues. The CDR3 reads CATSDSGGGANEQYF. The CDR3 DNA reads TGTGCCACCAGTGATTCGGGCGGGGGGGCCAACGAGCAGTACTTC.

This rearrangement joins TRBV7-9 to TRBJ2-5; TRBD2 is a possible D gene (5 bases). Trimming removed 6 bases at V and 5 bases at J, with 13 bases between. The V gene's germline CDR1 is SEHNR and CDR2 FQNEAQ (reference sequence). This CDR3 region has 13 residues. The CDR3 nucleotides are TGTGCCAGCAGACAACTAGTCCAGGAGACCCAGTACTTC. Translation gives CASRQLVQETQYF.

V is TRBV3-1 (or the pseudogene TRBV3-2) and J is TRBJ2-3, with D possibly being TRBD2 (6 bases). The germline CDR1 and CDR2 sequences are LGHDT and YNNKEL (reference sequence). Trimming stripped 1 base from V and 7 bases from J, with 15 bases between. The length of the CDR3 is 15 residues. Here the CDR3 reads CASSQGLGISHTQYF. The CDR3 region has the DNA TGTGCCAGCAGCCAAGGACTAGGAATCTCTCATACGCAGTATTTT.

This clone was picked up one time. The V and J genes are TRBV11-2 and TRBJ1-1; 12 bases are shared with TRBD1. Germline V gene sequence: CDR1 SGHAT, CDR2 FQNNGV. This CDR3 spans 19 amino acids. The V and J ends lost 5 bases and 0 bases, in that order; junction bases with no gene match: 13. In DNA form, the CDR3 reads TGTGCCAGCAGCCCGGGCCCGGGACAGGGGGCCTACGTGAACACTGAAGCTTTCTTT. The encoded protein is CASSPGPGQGAYVNTEAFF.

As regards this clone: A read error may produce the germline difference seen at one junction end. The gene calls are TRBV7-7 and TRBJ2-1, with D uncertain. Germline CDR1 reads SSHAT; CDR2 reads FNYEAQ (reference sequence). CDR3 length equals 15 residues. The CDR3 loop reads CASSSGSLSYNEQFF. The CDR3 region has the DNA TGTGCTAGCAGCTCGGGTAGCTTGTCCTACAATGAGCAGTTCTTC.

The chain employs TRBV7-9 and TRBJ1-5; 7 positions match TRBD1. V lost 5 bases to trimming and J lost 4 bases; unmatched junction nucleotides: 14. The germline gives CDR1 SEHNR, CDR2 FQNEAQ (reference sequence). The CDR3 consists of 17 residues. The CDR3 region is CASSLGNDRVWNQPQHF. The CDR3 nucleotides are TGTGCCAGCAGCCTAGGGAACGACAGGGTTTGGAATCAGCCCCAGCATTTT.

The chain joins TRBV28 to TRBJ1-5; 11 nucleotides align to TRBD1. The CDR3 is 15 residues long. V gave up 5 bases and J gave up 5 bases; unmatched junction bases: 5. Germline V lookup: CDR1 MDHEN, CDR2 SYDVKM. CDR3 bases: TGTGCCAGCAGTCGTGCGGGACAGGGGGATCAGCCCCAGCATTTT. Protein product: CASSRAGQGDQPQHF.

The chain uses TRBV7-9 and TRBJ1-6; 12 nucleotides align to TRBD1. The CDR3 runs to 14 residues. Germline assignment: CDR1 SEHNR and CDR2 FQNEAQ (reference sequence). Germline trimming cut 11 bases from V and 7 bases from J; bases unmatched to any gene: 6. This chain's CDR3 is CASGQGAGNSPLHF. CDR3 sequence (DNA): TGTGCCTCGGGACAGGGGGCGGGAAATTCACCCCTCCACTTT.

This chain links TRBV4-1 with TRBJ2-2, with D perhaps TRBD2 (6 bases). Trimming left V 4 bases short and J 6 bases short, with 12 bases between. This CDR3 region has 14 residues. The germline CDR1 and CDR2 sequences are MGHRA and YSYEKL. Here the CDR3 reads CASSPSPGAGELFF. The CDR3 DNA follows: TGCGCCAGCAGCCCTTCTCCGGGGGCCGGGGAGCTGTTTTTT.

The chain is built from TRBV5-1 and TRBJ1-2; 9 bases are shared with TRBD1. The CDR3 contains 15 residues. Per the germline V gene, CDR1 is SGHRS and CDR2 is YFSETQ. Losses at the gene ends were 4 bases for V and 8 bases for J; bases not matched to a gene: 12. CDR3 amino acids: CASSVRPGQGEGYTF. CDR3 bases: TGCGCCAGCAGCGTCAGACCGGGACAGGGAGAGGGCTACACCTTC.

The CDR3 DNA sequence: TGTGCCAGCAGCCAAAGCCAGGCCAGCTGGACTGAAGCTTTCTTT. Translation gives CASSQSQASWTEAFF. The gene calls are TRBV14 and TRBJ1-1; D is ambiguous. V was trimmed by 2 bases and J by 5 bases, leaving 15 bases between them. CDR3 size: 15 residues. The germline gives CDR1 SGHDN, CDR2 FVKESK.

The V call is TRBV15, the J call TRBJ1-5; D unresolved. The CDR3 extends over 16 amino acids. The V gene lost 0 bases and the J gene lost 2 bases, with 11 bases spanning the gap. Germline V gives CDR1 LNHNV, CDR2 YYDKDF (reference sequence). The CDR3 reads CATSRDLGVGNQPQHF. The CDR3 bases are TGTGCCACCAGCAGAGATCTAGGAGTGGGCAATCAGCCCCAGCATTTT.

This clone has a single count. The chain employs TRBV6-5 and TRBJ1-1; D remains ambiguous. Germline V gene sequence: CDR1 MNHEY, CDR2 SVGAGI. Trimming left V 0 bases short and J 0 bases short, with 8 bases between. CDR3 length equals 15 residues. The DNA for the CDR3 is TGTGCCAGCAGTTACTCGAAGGAGGTGAACACTGAAGCTTTCTTT. Protein sequence: CASSYSKEVNTEAFF.

The gene calls are TRBV28 and TRBJ1-1; D unresolved. V dropped 5 bases and J dropped 4 bases, with 11 bases sitting between them. CDR3 length: 13 amino acids. Germline assignment: CDR1 MDHEN and CDR2 SYDVKM. The CDR3 is CASSPARGTEAFF. The DNA of the CDR3 is TGTGCCAGCAGTCCCGCCCGAGGCACTGAAGCTTTCTTT. The full variable domain, with the rest looked up from reference TRBV28 and TRBJ1-1, is DVKVTQSSRYLVKRTGEKVFLECVQDMDHENMFWYRQDPGLGLRLIYFSYDVKMKEKGDIPEGYSVSREKKERFSLILESASTNQTSMYLCASSPARGTEAFFGQGTRLTVV.

J is TRBJ1-2 and V is TRBV6-5; possible D gene TRBD1, 6 bases. Trimming removed 0 bases at V and 6 bases at J, with 14 bases between. The germline V gene encodes CDR1 MNHEY and CDR2 SVGAGI. The CDR3 has 15 residues. As DNA, the CDR3 is TGTGCCAGCAGTTACTCCGGTTCGTCAGGGGATGGCTACACCTTC. Protein: CASSYSGSSGDGYTF.

The chain couples TRBV28 to TRBJ2-7, with D possibly matching TRBD2 (7 bases). This CDR3 spans 18 amino acids. Looked up from germline, CDR1 is MDHEN and CDR2 is SYDVKM. V lost 4 bases to trimming and J lost 1 base, with 23 bases between them. Written as DNA, the CDR3 is TGTGCCAGCAGTTCGCAGTTACGGGGGGCGCGTAAATCCTACGAGCAGTACTTC. Translated: CASSSQLRGARKSYEQYF.

The chain is built from TRBV6-4 and TRBJ2-7; possibly TRBD1 for D (7 bases). Germline V gene data show CDR1 as MRHNA and CDR2 as SNTAGT. Trimming pared 0 bases from V and 3 bases from J, leaving 27 bases between. The CDR3 extends over 20 amino acids. CDR3 amino acids: CASSDSMPKEETRGDYEQYF. CDR3 in DNA: TGTGCCAGCAGTGACTCGATGCCAAAAGAGGAGACCAGGGGGGACTACGAGCAGTACTTC.

This clone is a singleton in its sample. J is TRBJ2-1 and V is TRBV9; 9 positions match TRBD2. The J segment lost 7 bases and the V segment lost 4 bases, leaving 9 bases of the junction unmatched. CDR3 length equals 15 residues. Germline V gene sequence: CDR1 SGDLS, CDR2 YYNGEE. As DNA, the CDR3 is TGTGCCAGCAGCATCCGACTAGCGGAACTTAATGAGCAGTTCTTC. Residues: CASSIRLAELNEQFF.